The entry that follows covers one T cell receptor (beta chain) sequence. Antigen specificity is unknown. These data are taken from a study of graft-versus-host responses after intestinal transplantation. The overall study: Isolated intestinal, liver-intestinal, or multivisceral transplants were what recipients had. Uniformly, recipients were administered anti-thymocyte globulin induction with subsequent tacrolimus and steroids for two to three years. Study-level findings and limits: When patients had graft-donor T cell macrochimerism, their allografts held high graft-versus-host to host-versus-graft clonal ratios.

Measured with immunoSEQ multiplex PCR; TCRdb has only the in-frame clones, and not every one. The repertoire includes some 110,000 clones, 85% to 95% of them detected once, and 0.9% to 1.5% sits in the top ten. V lost 3 bases to trimming and J lost 4 bases, with 10 bases between them. Per germline, CDR1 GTSNPN and CDR2 SVGIG (reference sequence). There are 12 residues in the CDR3. The receptor comes from a human donor who was the organ donor for an intestinal transplant. The starting material was unstimulated CD8+ T cells sorted from spleen or lymph node cells, obtained before transplant. The V call is TRBV30, the J call TRBJ2-7, with TRBD1 as a possible D gene (6 bases). The CDR3 loop reads CAWSRGGYEQYF. The CDR3 DNA follows: TGTGCCTGGAGCAGGGGCGGATACGAGCAGTACTTC.